This TCR beta chain was recovered during a study of blood T cell repertoires in COVID-19. Study information: Samples came from the United States, Italy and Spain, spanning acute and convalescent COVID-19. Sample material is recorded as cDNA or gDNA derived from T cells, B-cell-depleted T cells, or PBMCs.

J lost 3 bases, V lost 4 bases, and 5 bases had no gene match. CDR3 length equals 15 residues. The V gene's germline CDR1 is SNHLY and CDR2 FYNNEI. As handled by the study authors: From reference gene primer amplification, estimates of nucleated cell counts were derived. Measured with immunoSEQ multiplex PCR; TCRdb has only the in-frame clones, and not every one. V, J and clone size are taken as reported in that table, and D and trimming were inferred from the DNA itself. This sample carries more than 65,000 clones, 65% to 90% of them seen once, and the ten largest clones take approximately 7%. The chain combines TRBV2 with TRBJ2-1, with TRBD1 matching 8 bases. The sequence derives from a young man with COVID-19, enrolled during active disease. Material: peripheral blood. The DNA of the CDR3 is TGTGCCAGCAGTGGAGACAGGGGTATCTACAATGAGCAGTTCTTC. This translates into CASSGDRGIYNEQFF.